Listed here are 15 T cell receptor beta chains from one sample, sequenced in a study of vaccination and CD4 T cells after COVID-19 (dated by TCRdb to 2021 to 2024). Library preparation employed PCR. TCRdb records Illumina iSeq 100 as the sequencer. TCRdb trimmed public reads at Q25 via fastp, called clones via MiXCR and kept in-frame beta chains. Every entry covers one CDR3 protein and lists the most common genes and DNA from its rows. The table for this sample lists 20,000 or so distinct CDR3 sequences; under 60% of them were counted only once. The ten most abundant clones make up approximately 1.1% of the sample. The starting material was CD4+ T cells from blood, obtained before SARS-CoV-2 vaccination. Receptors were obtained from a human donor who had recovered from COVID-19.

The chain couples TRBV5-1 to TRBJ2-1; 10 bases align to TRBD2. Trimming at V came to 3 bases and at J to 13 bases, leaving 7 bases not matched to a gene. Germline CDR1 and CDR2: SGHRS and YFSETQ. The CDR3 sequence is 13 residues long. In DNA, the CDR3 is TGCGCCAGCAGCTCAGAGACTAGCGGGCCCCAGTTCTTC. This translates into CASSSETSGPQFF.

The V call is TRBV20-1, the J call TRBJ2-7, with 7 bases lining up with TRBD1. Trimming took 1 base from V and 6 from J; bases not matched to a gene: 9. The CDR3 is made up of 14 amino acids. Germline V gene sequence: CDR1 DFQATT, CDR2 SNEGSKA (reference sequence). The DNA of the CDR3 is TGCAGTGCTAGAGTGACAGGGCCAATACCCGAGCAGTACTTC. Translating it yields CSARVTGPIPEQYF.

The table lists this clonotype with a few counts. The chain couples TRBV7-9 to TRBJ2-2, with TRBD2 identical over 14 bases. From germline, CDR1 is SEHNR and CDR2 FQNEAQ (reference sequence). V lost 5 bases and J lost 5; bases outside the gene matches: 10. This CDR3 contains 18 residues. The DNA of the CDR3 is TGTGCCAGCAGCCCAAGAGGACTAGCGGGAGGAAGAACCGGGGAGCTGTTTTTT. Its translation is CASSPRGLAGGRTGELFF.

The chain has TRBV10-3 and TRBJ1-5, with D perhaps matching TRBD1 (5 bases). CDR3 length: 14 residues. CDR1 is ENHRY and CDR2 is SYGVKD in the germline V gene. Trimming removed 3 bases from V and 7 bases from J, with 13 bases in between. CDR3 loop: CAISDRQGEQPQHF. CDR3 nucleotides: TGTGCCATCAGTGACAGACAAGGGGAGCAGCCCCAGCATTTT.

V and J are TRBV28 and TRBJ1-2, with D tentatively TRBD1 (6 bases). This CDR3 spans 12 amino acids. Between the trimmed V and J ends, which lost 5 bases and 4 bases, there was a span of 8 bases. The germline V gene encodes CDR1 MDHEN and CDR2 SYDVKM. CDR3 amino acids: CASSDRIYGYTF. Here the CDR3 DNA reads TGTGCCAGCAGTGACAGGATCTATGGCTACACCTTC.

V usage is TRBV7-7 and J usage is TRBJ2-3, with 11 bases aligning to TRBD2. Germline trimming cut 5 bases from V and 1 base from J; bases unmatched to any gene: 5. Germline assignment: CDR1 SSHAT and CDR2 FNYEAQ (reference sequence). The CDR3 is 16 residues long. The CDR3 loop reads CASSLIAGGGTDTQYF. CDR3 nucleotides: TGTGCCAGCAGCCTAATAGCGGGAGGGGGCACAGATACGCAGTATTTT.

J is TRBJ2-3 and V is TRBV20-1; 7 bases are shared with TRBD1. The CDR3 covers 14 residues. Losses at the gene ends were 5 bases for V and 2 bases for J; bases not matched to a gene: 7. CDR1 is DFQATT, CDR2 SNEGSKA, per germline (reference sequence). The CDR3 DNA reads as TGCAGTGCTGGTACAGGGGACACCACAGATACGCAGTATTTT. Translated, it gives CSAGTGDTTDTQYF.

This clonotype showed up just a few times. The chain employs TRBV6-4 and TRBJ2-3; TRBD2 is a possible D gene (6 bases). The ends were cut back, 5 bases at V and 4 bases at J, with 10 bases in the middle. There are 13 residues in the CDR3. CDR1 MRHNA and CDR2 SNTAGT come from the germline V gene. The CDR3 here is CASSRGGADTQYF. The DNA of the CDR3 is TGTGCCAGCAGTAGAGGAGGGGCAGATACGCAGTATTTT.

The chain carries TRBV7-8 and TRBJ1-2; D gene unclear. This CDR3 is 13 amino acids long. V lost 1 base and J lost 4, with 7 bases in between. Germline lookup yields CDR1 SGHVS and CDR2 FQNEAQ. CDR3 sequence: CASSLGYSYGYTF. The DNA for the CDR3 is TGTGCCAGCAGCTTAGGGTATAGCTATGGCTACACCTTC.

The chain joins TRBV2 to TRBJ1-5; D is unresolved. This CDR3 region has 13 residues. V was trimmed by 6 bases and J by 6 bases, leaving 12 bases between them. Germline-derived CDR1 and CDR2 are SNHLY and FYNNEI. As DNA, the CDR3 is TGTGCCAGCAGCTTAGGAGAGGGTCAGCCCCAGCATTTT. Protein: CASSLGEGQPQHF.

CDR3 sequence (DNA): TGTGCCAGCTCACCAACAGGGACCGGCGGCTACACCTTC. As protein: CASSPTGTGGYTF. The chain links TRBV18 to TRBJ1-2; TRBD1 might be the D (6 bases). The CDR3 totals 13 residues. Germline CDR1 KGHSH, CDR2 LQKENI. Trimming removed 2 bases from V and 8 bases from J, with 12 bases in between.

This clonotype was recorded a few times. The gene calls are TRBV2 and TRBJ2-7; 7 bases are shared with TRBD1. After removal of 9 bases from V and 6 bases from J, the junction contained 11 bases not matched to a gene. Germline CDR1 SNHLY, CDR2 FYNNEI. The CDR3 is made up of 13 amino acids. CDR3 protein: CASNIGGVAEQYF. In DNA, the CDR3 is TGTGCCAGTAACATAGGGGGCGTCGCCGAGCAGTACTTC.

J is TRBJ2-7 and V is TRBV29-1, with 7 bases lining up with TRBD1. The CDR3 runs 15 residues. Germline V lookup: CDR1 SQVTM, CDR2 ANQGSEA. V shed 8 bases, J shed 2 bases, and the junction held 15 bases outside the gene matches. The CDR3 protein is CSTKKGADDAYEQYF. The CDR3 DNA is TGCAGCACAAAGAAGGGGGCTGACGACGCCTACGAGCAGTACTTC.

The rearrangement joins TRBV19 to TRBJ1-6; D unresolved. Trimming removed 6 bases from V and 0 bases from J, with 15 bases in between. CDR1 is LNHDA and CDR2 is SQIVND in the germline V gene (reference sequence). The CDR3 is 17 amino acids. CDR3 protein: CASRSGSRSSYNSPLHF. The CDR3, as DNA: TGTGCCAGTAGATCTGGTAGCCGGAGCTCCTATAATTCACCCCTCCACTTT.

The chain combines TRBV28 with TRBJ1-6; D ambiguous. Germline CDR1 is MDHEN and CDR2 is SYDVKM. The CDR3 is 17 amino acids. The V end was cut by 1 base, the J end by 7 bases, with 17 bases between. CDR3 amino acids: CASSLSPHRLPNSPLHF. Here the CDR3 DNA reads TGTGCCAGCAGTTTATCGCCCCACCGGCTACCAAATTCACCCCTCCACTTT.